These 7 T cell receptor beta chains were all obtained from the same sample, sequenced in a study of T-cell reconstitution after alpha-beta-depleted transplantation in children. Unique molecular identifiers were incorporated when the TCRbeta library was constructed. Each CDR3 protein is one row after TCRdb ran MiXCR on the PCR reads. The data hold roughly 500,000 distinct CDR3 sequences, with 30% to 35% observed a single time. Here the sequenced sample was PBMCs from the stem cell graft donor, taken from the stem cell graft. Receptors were obtained from a human donor who donated a stem cell graft to a child with aplastic anemia.

This clonotype has a handful of counts. V usage is TRBV7-2 and J usage is TRBJ1-5, with D uncertain. The CDR3 is 15 amino acids. Trimming stripped 1 base from V and 3 bases from J, with 10 bases between. The germline gives CDR1 SGHTA, CDR2 FQGNSA. DNA of the CDR3: TGTGCCAGCAGCTTAGAGGGAACGAACAATCAGCCCCAGCATTTT. It codes for CASSLEGTNNQPQHF.

The chain combines TRBV20-1 with TRBJ2-7; 9 bases are shared with TRBD1. Germline V lookup: CDR1 DFQATT, CDR2 SNEGSKA (reference sequence). This CDR3 comprises 15 residues. V shed 5 bases, J shed 1 base, and the junction held 9 bases outside the gene matches. CDR3 DNA: TGCAGTGCTCCAACTACAGGGGGCGCGTCCTACGAGCAGTACTTC. It yields the protein CSAPTTGGASYEQYF.

This clonotype was counted only a few times. CDR3 coding DNA: TGTGCCAGCATGGGTGGGCAGGAAAAACTGTTTTTT. Protein product: CASMGGQEKLFF. The chain employs TRBV6-5 and TRBJ1-4; D unclear. The V end lost 7 bases, the J end lost 8 bases, and 11 bases lay between the germline ends. Per the germline V gene, CDR1 is MNHEY and CDR2 is SVGAGI. The CDR3 is 12 residues long.

This clonotype was counted a few times. The rearrangement uses TRBV27 and TRBJ1-2, with a weak D call TRBD1 (6 bases). Germline lookup yields CDR1 MNHEY and CDR2 SMNVEV (reference sequence). Deletions cut 5 bases from V and 0 bases from J, with 10 bases between. CDR3 length: 14 amino acids. The CDR3 sequence: CASSTGLANYGYTF. Here the CDR3 DNA reads TGTGCCAGCAGTACAGGGTTAGCTAACTATGGCTACACCTTC.

The chain has TRBV29-1 and TRBJ1-2; D may be TRBD1 (5 bases). The CDR3 spans 12 residues. With 4 bases removed from V and 6 bases from J, the gap between germline ends came to 12 bases. Germline lookup yields CDR1 SQVTM and CDR2 ANQGSEA. CDR3 protein: CSVVRDGHGYTF. The CDR3 DNA reads TGCAGCGTTGTACGGGACGGCCATGGCTACACCTTC. Looking up the rest from reference TRBV29-1 and TRBJ1-2 gives the full variable domain: SAVISQKPSRDICQRGTSLTIQCQVDSQVTMMFWYRQQPGQSLTLIATANQGSEATYESGFVIDKFPISRPNLTFSTLTVSNMSPEDSSIYLCSVVRDGHGYTFGSGTRLTVV.

The V gene is TRBV15, the J gene TRBJ1-5, with a tentative D call TRBD1 (5 bases). Looked up from germline, CDR1 is LNHNV and CDR2 is YYDKDF (reference sequence). CDR3 length: 15 amino acids. Trimming stripped 0 bases from V and 9 bases from J, with 15 bases between. CDR3: CATSRDLQGPRPQHF. CDR3 nucleotides: TGTGCCACCAGCAGAGATTTGCAGGGCCCGCGGCCCCAGCATTTT.

The chain uses TRBV11-2 and TRBJ2-2; 15 bases match TRBD2. The V segment lost 2 bases and the J segment 4 bases; nucleotides outside the gene matches: 11. CDR3 length: 20 residues. Germline V gene lookup returns CDR1 SGHAT and CDR2 FQNNGV. CDR3 amino acids: CASSLLGLAGGPRGTGELFF. CDR3 DNA: TGTGCCAGCAGCTTACTCGGACTAGCGGGAGGGCCGCGGGGCACCGGGGAGCTGTTTTTT.